This T cell receptor (beta chain) comes out of a study of blood T cells in healthy people across ages. Findings of the study overall: The recorded TCR beta diversity per million T cells decreased in a roughly linear manner with age.

Comment on this clonotype: Antigen: not known.

Each sample gave at least 7 million isolated PBMCs. Extractions gave at least 5 micrograms of total RNA per sample. Germline CDR1 and CDR2: MNHEY and SVGEGT. This CDR3 spans 15 amino acids. V was clipped by 6 bases and J by 1 base, with 16 bases between them. A second PCR, run for about 7 to 11 cycles, used a sample-barcoded 5' primer plus a J-beta primer mix. TCRdb fed the 5' RACE reads into MiXCR, producing one record per CDR3 protein. The sample lists about 640,000 distinct CDR3 sequences, roughly two fifths occurring once. Specimen: blood. This chain links TRBV6-2 or TRBV6-3 with TRBJ2-7, with a weak D call TRBD2 (6 bases). The clonotype originates from a man at least 80 years old in good health. The CDR3 bases are TGTGCCAGCAGAACACAGGAGGCGGGGTCCTACGAGCAGTACTTC. Encoded protein: CASRTQEAGSYEQYF.